The clone carrying this T cell receptor (beta chain) was recorded only once. Its antigen is not known. This entry is derived from a study of Ad26.COV2.S vaccination and SARS-CoV-2 variants. At the level of the study: Donor was one of the participants in the Ad26.COV2.S arm of the COV1001 trial.

Generated by immunoSEQ multiplex PCR, the TCRdb table keeps only in-frame clones and is missing some. The table lists over 450,000 clones, about nine tenths of them singletons. Treatment defined: about 20 received Ad26.COV2.S at low or high dose, single or two shots; a few received placebo; per-sample allocation not given. Samples were taken on day 63 after the first vaccine or placebo injection. The study used a vaccine consisting of an Ad26 vector that expressed Wuhan-strain SARS-CoV-2 spike. The V gene end was trimmed by 7 bases and the J gene end by 2 bases; junction bases not matched to a gene: 20. Germline V CDR1 and CDR2: SGHAT, FQNNGV. The CDR3 covers 18 residues. Findings and limits, study-wide: While placebo recipients had lower spike-specific TCR breadth, vaccine recipients had more.

V gene TRBV11-2 combines with J gene TRBJ2-7; TRBD1 agrees at 7 bases. The source was peripheral blood, collected in a trial of Ad26.COV2.S vaccine versus placebo. This clonotype was sampled from a person aged 18-60 years who received the Ad26.COV2.S COVID-19 vaccine or a placebo. CDR3 residues: CASTLTSIRDRATYEQYF. For the CDR3, the DNA is TGTGCCAGCACCCTAACGTCAATCCGAGACAGGGCCACCTACGAGCAGTACTTC.